The 27 T cell receptor beta chains given below trace back to one sample, sequenced in a study of early T cells in non-severe SARS-CoV-2 infection. TCRdb itself ran the 5' RACE reads through MiXCR, one entry per CDR3 protein. The data show around 27,000 distinct CDR3 sequences, 3.9% seen once. The sample comprised whole blood. Every receptor here comes from an adult who was a healthcare worker with PCR-confirmed SARS-CoV-2 infection or an uninfected control (not recorded which).

This clonotype was picked up many times. The chain is built from TRBV6-1 and TRBJ2-7; possible D gene TRBD1, 6 bases. Germline assignment: CDR1 MNHNS and CDR2 SASEGT. Trimming shortened V by 5 bases and J by 2 bases, and 16 bases separated the two germline ends. The CDR3 contains 15 residues. CDR3 nucleotides: TGTGCCAGCAGTACCGAACAGGGAAACGCCTACGAGCAGTACTTC. Protein sequence: CASSTEQGNAYEQYF.

This clonotype has at least ten counts. The chain's CDR3 is CSALKRLAGGSSYNEQFF. Written as DNA, the CDR3 is TGCAGTGCCCTTAAAAGACTAGCGGGAGGGAGCTCCTACAATGAGCAGTTCTTC. The rearrangement links TRBV20-1 to TRBJ2-1; 14 bases are shared with TRBD2. Germline loops: CDR1 DFQATT, CDR2 SNEGSKA (reference sequence). This CDR3 is 18 amino acids long. Trimming at V came to 6 bases and at J to 0 bases, leaving 10 bases not matched to a gene.

This clonotype has at least ten counts. The chain employs TRBV14 and TRBJ1-1; D possibly corresponds to TRBD1 (6 bases). Germline V gene data show CDR1 as SGHDN and CDR2 as FVKESK. This CDR3 region has 16 residues. V lost 0 bases to trimming and J lost 5 bases, with 16 bases between them. In DNA, the CDR3 is TGTGCCAGCAGCCAAGAGGGAAACAGGAGGGGGACTGAAGCTTTCTTT. This encodes CASSQEGNRRGTEAFF.

The gene calls are TRBV27 and TRBJ2-7; maybe TRBD1 (7 bases). The length of the CDR3 is 14 residues. The V end lost 4 bases, the J end lost 3 bases, and 13 bases lay between the germline ends. Germline V gives CDR1 MNHEY, CDR2 SMNVEV (reference sequence). The CDR3 loop reads CASSYGGGYYEQYF. CDR3 DNA sequence: TGTGCCAGCAGTTACGGAGGGGGCTACTACGAGCAGTACTTC.

This clonotype was detected ten times or more. The genes are TRBV11-2 and TRBJ1-1, with a possible D match to TRBD1 (5 bases). CDR3 length equals 13 residues. Germline V gene lookup returns CDR1 SGHAT and CDR2 FQNNGV. V shed 6 bases and J shed 1 base, with 9 bases lying between them. CDR3 protein: CASRGLGNTEAFF. The CDR3 DNA follows: TGTGCCAGCAGGGGGCTGGGGAACACTGAAGCTTTCTTT.

This clonotype has ten or more counts. CDR3 region: CSGQQGPNEQFF. The CDR3 region has the DNA TGCAGTGGACAACAGGGCCCCAATGAGCAGTTCTTC. The chain is built from TRBV29-1 and TRBJ2-1, with D possibly TRBD1 on 6 matching bases. The CDR3 is 12 amino acids. Germline V CDR1 and CDR2: SQVTM, ANQGSEA.

Ten or more counts support this clonotype. V and J are TRBV7-2 and TRBJ2-1; TRBD1 matches 10 bases. The germline V gene has CDR1 SGHTA and CDR2 FQGNSA. The CDR3 is 19 amino acids. After removal of 4 bases from V and 0 bases from J, the junction contained 12 bases not matched to a gene. CDR3 sequence: CASSYPGQGPSSSYNEQFF. For the CDR3, the DNA is TGTGCCAGCAGCTATCCGGGACAGGGGCCTTCCAGCTCCTACAATGAGCAGTTCTTC.

This clonotype has a count of ten or more. This rearrangement joins TRBV10-3 to TRBJ2-7, with 9 bases matching TRBD1. CDR3 length: 16 residues. The germline V gene has CDR1 ENHRY and CDR2 SYGVKD. V shed 6 bases and J 2 bases; nucleotides not matched to a gene: 11. The CDR3 DNA follows: TGTGCCATCAGCCCCTCGTCGGGACAGGGTGCCTACGAGCAGTACTTC. It specifies CAISPSSGQGAYEQYF.

As to this clonotype: Its ends do not fully match the called genes, so a read error is possible. The chain combines TRBV24-1 with TRBJ2-5; D may be TRBD1 (6 bases). Germline CDR1 and CDR2: KGHDR and SFDVKD. The CDR3 consists of 13 residues. CDR3 residues: CATSDYRAETHYF. CDR3 bases: TGTGCCACCAGTGACTACAGGGCGGAGACCCATTACTTC.

This clonotype was counted ten times or more. The V gene is TRBV10-2, the J gene TRBJ1-1; TRBD1 is a possible D gene (6 bases). Germline CDR1 is WSHSY and CDR2 is SAAADI. V lost 3 bases, J lost 1 base, and 12 bases lay in between. The CDR3 is made up of 15 amino acids. In DNA form, the CDR3 reads TGCGCCAGCAGTGACCTGCAGGGGAAGAACACTGAAGCTTTCTTT. Protein: CASSDLQGKNTEAFF.

By proportion, this clonotype is medium-sized. One base away lies a much larger clone, so this may be a sequencing read error. The CDR3 reads CASSQDTGSENTIYF. CDR3 bases: TGCGCCAGCAGCCAAGATACGGGCTCTGAAAACACCATATATTTT. The chain couples TRBV4-3 to TRBJ1-3, with D hard to call. CDR1 is LGHNA, CDR2 YSLEER, per germline. The CDR3 contains 15 residues.

This clonotype was recorded a few times. The chain joins TRBV19 to TRBJ1-1; a weak D match, TRBD1 (6 bases). The CDR3 contains 13 residues. From germline, CDR1 is LNHDA and CDR2 SQIVND (reference sequence). Trimming removed 6 bases at V and 4 bases at J, with 12 bases between. The CDR3 reads CASSYREGTEAFF. The DNA for the CDR3 is TGTGCCAGTAGCTACAGGGAGGGCACTGAAGCTTTCTTT.

This clonotype was found many times. This rearrangement joins TRBV5-1 to TRBJ2-7, with 9 bases aligning to TRBD1. V lost 0 bases and J lost 5; bases outside the gene matches: 9. CDR3 size: 16 residues. Germline V gives CDR1 SGHRS, CDR2 YFSETQ. This CDR3 reads CASSLVSGTGIHEQYF. DNA for the CDR3: TGCGCCAGCAGCTTGGTCTCCGGGACAGGGATCCACGAGCAGTACTTC.

This clonotype occurred many times. The chain carries TRBV13 and TRBJ2-6, with D unclear. Between the trimmed V and J ends, which lost 5 bases and 0 bases, there was a span of 8 bases. The CDR3 has 15 residues. CDR1 is PRHDT and CDR2 is FYEKMQ in the germline V gene (reference sequence). The CDR3 bases are TGTGCCAGCAGCGACGACAACTCTGGGGCCAACGTCCTGACTTTC. Its protein product is CASSDDNSGANVLTF.

This clonotype was recorded at least ten times. This rearrangement joins TRBV7-9 to TRBJ2-7, with a weak D call TRBD1 (6 bases). The CDR3 sequence is 19 residues long. Germline CDR1 SEHNR, CDR2 FQNEAQ (reference sequence). V lost 1 base and J lost 3, with 25 bases in between. The CDR3 here is CASSLEPGHPLGFRYEQYF. In DNA form, the CDR3 reads TGTGCCAGCAGCTTAGAGCCGGGACATCCTTTAGGATTCCGCTACGAGCAGTACTTC.

About this clonotype: Being one base from a much bigger clone, this may be a read error. The chain is built from TRBV7-9 and TRBJ1-1, with TRBD1 as a possible D gene (6 bases). CDR1 is SEHNR and CDR2 is FQNEAQ in the germline V gene (reference sequence). This CDR3 region has 12 residues. CDR3 nucleotide sequence: TGTGCCAGCAGTCCAGGGGAGACTGATGCTTTCTTT. Protein: CASSPGETDAFF.

This clonotype was detected ten times or more. V usage is TRBV5-6 and J usage is TRBJ2-5, with unresolved D. The CDR3 is 15 residues long. The V gene lost 0 bases and the J gene lost 5 bases, with 14 bases spanning the gap. CDR1 is SGHDT and CDR2 is YYEEEE in the germline V gene. CDR3 DNA sequence: TGTGCCAGCAGCTTGGTAGGCAGAGGCTCGGAGACCCAGTACTTC. Translating it yields CASSLVGRGSETQYF.

This clonotype was counted ten times or more. J is TRBJ2-1 and V is TRBV2; D might be TRBD2 (7 bases). V shed 8 bases and J shed 1 base, with 15 bases lying between them. The CDR3 totals 15 residues. Germline CDR1 and CDR2: SNHLY and FYNNEI. Here the CDR3 reads CASARGAGSYNEQFF. The CDR3 nucleotides are TGTGCCAGCGCCCGGGGGGCCGGGTCCTACAATGAGCAGTTCTTC.

This chain uses TRBV6-6 with TRBJ2-7; 7 positions match TRBD1. The CDR3 is 16 amino acids. Trimming cost V 2 bases and J 5 bases; bases outside gene matches: 12. Germline CDR1 and CDR2: MNHNY and SVGAGI (reference sequence). The CDR3 protein is CASSYRQGGVVNEQYF. CDR3 sequence (DNA): TGTGCCAGCAGTTACCGACAGGGTGGGGTGGTAAACGAGCAGTACTTC.

This clonotype was observed at least ten times. The V call is TRBV7-2, the J call TRBJ1-1, with D perhaps matching TRBD1 (6 bases). V was shortened by 5 bases and J by 8 bases, with 21 bases between the two germline ends. The length of the CDR3 is 15 residues. Germline values: CDR1 SGHTA, CDR2 FQGNSA. The CDR3 is CASSGRGAQVAEAFF. CDR3 sequence (DNA): TGTGCCAGCAGCGGGAGGGGGGCGCAGGTGGCCGAAGCTTTCTTT.

This clonotype was recorded a few times. The chain is built from TRBV7-2 and TRBJ2-5; 8 bases line up with TRBD1. This CDR3 comprises 14 residues. CDR1 is SGHTA and CDR2 is FQGNSA in the germline V gene. Trimming removed 3 bases from V and 4 bases from J; junction bases left unmatched: 4. The CDR3 DNA follows: TGTGCCAGCAGCTTCGACAGGGGTTCAGAGACCCAGTACTTC. It translates to CASSFDRGSETQYF.

This clonotype was observed many times. The DNA for the CDR3 is TGCGCCAGCAGCCAAATGACGACACGCCGAGGGGAGCTGTTTTTT. Translated: CASSQMTTRRGELFF. The chain employs TRBV5-1 and TRBJ2-2; D is ambiguous. The V end lost 4 bases, the J end lost 8 bases, and 18 bases lay between the germline ends. Germline CDR1 reads SGHRS; CDR2 reads YFSETQ. The CDR3 length is 15 residues.

This clonotype was seen only a few times. The CDR3: CASRRTGYEQYF. CDR3 nucleotides: TGTGCCAGCAGACGAACGGGGTACGAGCAGTACTTC. The J gene is TRBJ2-7, the V gene TRBV28; possibly TRBD2 for D (5 bases). Germline-derived CDR1 and CDR2 are MDHEN and SYDVKM. This CDR3 contains 12 residues. Trimming took off 6 bases at V and 4 bases at J, with 10 bases between the two ends.

This clonotype was detected many times. This chain uses TRBV19 with TRBJ1-5; D gene uncertain. With 7 bases removed from V and 0 bases from J, the gap between germline ends came to 22 bases. The CDR3 is 18 residues long. Germline CDR1 and CDR2: LNHDA and SQIVND (reference sequence). CDR3 protein: CASTRGPRVQYSNQPQHF. Here the CDR3 DNA reads TGTGCCAGTACTAGAGGCCCCCGGGTACAGTATAGCAATCAGCCCCAGCATTTT.

This clonotype has a count of ten or more. The chain couples TRBV4-2 to TRBJ2-3, with TRBD1 identical over 8 bases. Trimming cost V 4 bases and J 7 bases; bases outside gene matches: 7. Per germline, CDR1 LGHNA and CDR2 YNFKEQ. CDR3 length: 14 amino acids. The CDR3 loop is CASSPATGAYTQYF. In DNA form, the CDR3 reads TGTGCCAGCAGCCCAGCGACAGGGGCCTATACGCAGTATTTT.

This clonotype was counted many times. This sequence joins TRBV13 and TRBJ2-7; perhaps D is TRBD1 or TRBD2 (5 bases each). In germline, CDR1 is PRHDT, CDR2 FYEKMQ (reference sequence). The CDR3 has 14 residues. Trimming removed 6 bases at V and 3 bases at J, with 15 bases between. The CDR3 spells CASRAGASIYEQYF. DNA for the CDR3: TGTGCCAGCAGAGCCGGGGCCTCTATCTACGAGCAGTACTTC.

A word on this clonotype: One base away lies a much larger clone, so this may be a sequencing read error. The chain is built from TRBV5-4 and TRBJ2-1; TRBD2 matches at 8 bases. Germline V gene sequence: CDR1 SGHNT, CDR2 YYREEE (reference sequence). This CDR3 is 15 amino acids long. The CDR3 here is CASSLQAGAYNEQSF. In nucleotides, the CDR3 is TGTGCCAGCAGCTTGCAAGCGGGAGCCTACAATGAGCAGTCCTTC.